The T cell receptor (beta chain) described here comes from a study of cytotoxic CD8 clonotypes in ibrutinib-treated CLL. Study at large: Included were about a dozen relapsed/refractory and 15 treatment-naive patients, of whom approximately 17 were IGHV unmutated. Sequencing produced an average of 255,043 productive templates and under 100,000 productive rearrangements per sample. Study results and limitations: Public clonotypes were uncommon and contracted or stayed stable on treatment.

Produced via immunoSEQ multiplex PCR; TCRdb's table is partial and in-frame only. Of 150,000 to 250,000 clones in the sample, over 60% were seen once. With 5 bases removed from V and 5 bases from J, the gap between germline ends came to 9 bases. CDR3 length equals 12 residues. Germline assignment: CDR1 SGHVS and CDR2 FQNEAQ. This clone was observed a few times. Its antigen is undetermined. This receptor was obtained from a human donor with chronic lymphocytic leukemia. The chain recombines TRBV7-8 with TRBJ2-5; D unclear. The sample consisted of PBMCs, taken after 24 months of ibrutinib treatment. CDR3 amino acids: CASSQGWETQYF. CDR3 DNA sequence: TGTGCCAGCAGCCAAGGGTGGGAGACCCAGTACTTC.